These 27 T cell receptor beta chains came from one sample sequenced in a study of cytomegalovirus exposure and HLA in healthy donors. Amplification used 60 Vbeta primers and 13 Jbeta primers. The method was immunoSEQ multiplex PCR; TCRdb's version includes in-frame clones alone and lacks a portion of them. This sample contains about 200,000 clones. The sequenced sample was PBMCs. The receptor set was obtained from a girl aged 2-9 years in good health and CMV-seropositive.

The chain combines TRBV11-2 with TRBJ2-7; perhaps TRBD1 as D (6 bases). The CDR3 contains 15 residues. Germline-derived CDR1 and CDR2 are SGHAT and FQNNGV. V was trimmed by 5 bases and J by 7 bases, leaving 21 bases between them. The CDR3 protein is CASSPRGGWYGEQYF. Here the CDR3 DNA reads TGTGCCAGCAGCCCCAGAGGGGGATGGTATGGTGAGCAGTACTTC.

This chain uses TRBV6-5 with TRBJ2-1; 13 positions agree with TRBD2. In germline, CDR1 is MNHEY, CDR2 SVGAGI. The CDR3 is 16 residues long. V was pared by 6 bases and J by 6 bases, with 8 bases of the junction left unmatched. The CDR3 loop is CASSYGLAGAVNEQFF. The CDR3 DNA reads TGTGCCAGCAGCTACGGACTAGCGGGAGCAGTCAATGAGCAGTTCTTC.

The V and J genes are TRBV28 and TRBJ1-1; D is ambiguous. The CDR3 runs 14 residues. V was trimmed by 3 bases and J by 8 bases, leaving 16 bases between them. Germline-derived CDR1 and CDR2 are MDHEN and SYDVKM. The CDR3, as DNA: TGTGCCAGCAGTTTTCAAACCGGCGGGTCGGAAGCTTTCTTT. It yields the protein CASSFQTGGSEAFF.

The chain joins TRBV29-1 to TRBJ1-2; TRBD1 aligns across 8 bases. J was trimmed by 2 bases and V by 3 bases; bases with no gene match: 14. This CDR3 contains 17 residues. Germline loops: CDR1 SQVTM, CDR2 ANQGSEA. In DNA, the CDR3 is TGCAGCGTTGAGGCGTTCGGTGTAACAGGGGGAAACTATGGCTACACCTTC. Translating gives CSVEAFGVTGGNYGYTF. The variable domain in full, completed from reference TRBV29-1 and TRBJ1-2, reads SAVISQKPSRDICQRGTSLTIQCQVDSQVTMMFWYRQQPGQSLTLIATANQGSEATYESGFVIDKFPISRPNLTFSTLTVSNMSPEDSSIYLCSVEAFGVTGGNYGYTFGSGTRLTVV.

The CDR3 spells CASSLSGGLSYEQYF. The CDR3 DNA is TGTGCCAGCAGTTTATCTGGGGGACTCTCCTACGAGCAGTACTTC. This chain connects TRBV28 to TRBJ2-7; perhaps TRBD2 as D (6 bases). Germline CDR1 reads MDHEN; CDR2 reads SYDVKM. There are 15 residues in the CDR3. Deletions cut 1 base from V and 0 bases from J, with 10 bases between.

This chain connects TRBV19 to TRBJ2-2; D not resolved. Germline V gene lookup returns CDR1 LNHDA and CDR2 SQIVND (reference sequence). Trimming cost V 4 bases and J 7 bases, with 10 bases left between them. The length of the CDR3 is 13 residues. This CDR3 is CASSKPLGGELFF. Written as DNA, the CDR3 is TGTGCCAGTAGTAAGCCTCTCGGCGGGGAGCTGTTTTTT.

The chain joins TRBV10-3 to TRBJ1-1, with a possible D match to TRBD1 (6 bases). CDR1 and CDR2 (germline): ENHRY, SYGVKD. With 8 bases removed from V and 4 bases from J, the gap between germline ends came to 14 bases. CDR3 length equals 13 residues. CDR3 nucleotide sequence: TGTGCCATCGGGTTCGGACAGTTCACTGAAGCTTTCTTT. Its translation is CAIGFGQFTEAFF.

The V and J genes are TRBV6-5 and TRBJ2-1; TRBD2 matches 8 bases. This CDR3 comprises 16 residues. Germline CDR1 is MNHEY and CDR2 is SVGAGI. With 4 bases clipped from V and 6 bases from J, the junction kept 11 bases outside the gene matches. The CDR3 region is CASSSLTREVGNEQFF. As DNA, the CDR3 is TGTGCCAGCAGTTCCCTTACGCGGGAGGTGGGCAATGAGCAGTTCTTC.

V usage is TRBV25-1 and J usage is TRBJ2-1; tentative D call: TRBD1 (6 bases). Germline values: CDR1 MGHDK, CDR2 SYGVNS. This CDR3 comprises 15 residues. Trimming removed 2 bases from V and 9 bases from J, with 17 bases in between. This CDR3 is CASSEKGGVAGEQFF. As DNA, the CDR3 is TGTGCCAGCAGTGAAAAAGGGGGAGTAGCTGGTGAGCAGTTCTTC.

The chain couples TRBV18 to TRBJ1-4; possibly TRBD1 for D (6 bases). Per germline, CDR1 KGHSH and CDR2 LQKENI. The CDR3 has 13 residues. The V gene lost 6 bases and the J gene lost 8 bases, with 13 bases spanning the gap. This CDR3 reads CASSPTGNEKLFF. The CDR3 coding sequence is TGTGCCAGCTCTCCCACAGGGAACGAAAAACTGTTTTTT. Together with reference TRBV18 and TRBJ1-4, the CDR3 gives the full variable domain: NAGVMQNPRHLVRRRGQEARLRCSPMKGHSHVYWYRQLPEEGLKFMVYLQKENIIDESGMPKERFSAEFPKEGPSILRIQQVVRGDSAAYFCASSPTGNEKLFFGSGTQLSVL.

The chain joins TRBV5-1 to TRBJ2-7; perhaps TRBD2 as D (5 bases). The CDR3 contains 14 residues. Trimming took off 4 bases at V and 0 bases at J, with 11 bases between the two ends. Germline V gives CDR1 SGHRS, CDR2 YFSETQ. The DNA of the CDR3 is TGCGCCAGCAGCCCCCCGACTAACTCCTACGAGCAGTACTTC. It translates to CASSPPTNSYEQYF.

This rearrangement joins TRBV27 to TRBJ2-7; 7 bases fit TRBD2. Germline lookup yields CDR1 MNHEY and CDR2 SMNVEV (reference sequence). The trim removed 2 bases at V and 6 bases at J, leaving 7 bases unmatched. CDR3 size: 14 residues. The CDR3 reads CASSLEGPGGEQYF. In DNA form, the CDR3 reads TGTGCCAGCAGTTTAGAAGGGCCGGGGGGCGAGCAGTACTTC.

This chain links TRBV6-1 with TRBJ2-2, with a weak D call TRBD2 (5 bases). This CDR3 region has 13 residues. The V and J ends lost 7 bases and 7 bases respectively, with 13 bases between them. The germline CDR1 and CDR2 sequences are MNHNS and SASEGT. CDR3 in amino acids: CASKEDLDGELFF. The CDR3 nucleotides are TGTGCCAGCAAGGAGGACCTAGACGGGGAGCTGTTTTTT.

This chain joins TRBV19 and TRBJ2-1; 13 bases line up with TRBD2. The CDR3 contains 16 residues. With V trimmed by 9 bases and J by 5 bases, 10 bases remained unmatched. CDR1 and CDR2 (germline): LNHDA, SQIVND (reference sequence). The CDR3 DNA sequence: TGTGCCAGCCGGACTAGCGGGAGTGGGGGGCACAATGAGCAGTTCTTC. Translated, it gives CASRTSGSGGHNEQFF.

V usage is TRBV10-3 and J usage is TRBJ2-3; perhaps TRBD2 as D (6 bases). The CDR3 runs 16 residues. Germline CDR1 and CDR2: ENHRY and SYGVKD. Trimming stripped 4 bases from V and 0 bases from J, with 14 bases between. This CDR3 reads CAISGASVTSTDTQYF. In DNA form, the CDR3 reads TGTGCCATCAGTGGGGCTAGCGTAACTAGCACAGATACGCAGTATTTT.

V and J are TRBV11-2 and TRBJ1-4; 9 bases agree with TRBD1. This CDR3 is built from 15 residues. The trim removed 5 bases at V and 10 bases at J, leaving 11 bases unmatched. Per the germline V gene, CDR1 is SGHAT and CDR2 is FQNNGV. CDR3 sequence (DNA): TGTGCCAGCAGCGTTGCCGGGACAGGGATGGGAAAACTGTTTTTT. Amino acid sequence: CASSVAGTGMGKLFF.

Points on this clone: Different DNA sequences within this sample yield the same CDR3. The rearrangement links TRBV19 to TRBJ2-5; 9 nucleotides align to TRBD1. Germline loops: CDR1 LNHDA, CDR2 SQIVND (reference sequence). There are 15 residues in the CDR3. J gave up 2 bases and V 5 bases, and 6 bases lay outside the gene matches. The CDR3: CASSPGQGIQETQYF. CDR3 sequence (DNA): TGTGCCAGTAGTCCCGGACAGGGGATTCAAGAGACCCAGTACTTC.

J is TRBJ1-1 and V is TRBV28, with a tentative D call TRBD1 (5 bases). The CDR3 consists of 16 residues. V was cut by 6 bases and J by 1 base, with 18 bases left in between. Germline V gives CDR1 MDHEN, CDR2 SYDVKM. This chain's CDR3 is CASRFPSDKQNTEAFF. The CDR3 bases are TGTGCCAGCAGATTTCCTTCGGACAAACAGAACACTGAAGCTTTCTTT. Full variable domain (rest looked up from reference TRBV28 and TRBJ1-1): DVKVTQSSRYLVKRTGEKVFLECVQDMDHENMFWYRQDPGLGLRLIYFSYDVKMKEKGDIPEGYSVSREKKERFSLILESASTNQTSMYLCASRFPSDKQNTEAFFGQGTRLTVV.

The chain links TRBV19 to TRBJ2-5; 8 positions agree with TRBD2. Germline V CDR1 and CDR2: LNHDA, SQIVND (reference sequence). With 5 bases clipped from V and 3 bases from J, the junction kept 2 bases outside the gene matches. The CDR3 totals 13 residues. This CDR3 is CASSGSGKETQYF. The DNA of the CDR3 is TGTGCCAGTAGTGGTAGCGGGAAAGAGACCCAGTACTTC.

The J gene is TRBJ2-7, the V gene TRBV6-1; D unresolved. Germline CDR1 reads MNHNS; CDR2 reads SASEGT. This CDR3 spans 14 amino acids. Between the trimmed V and J ends, which lost 7 bases and 0 bases, there was a span of 13 bases. As DNA, the CDR3 is TGTGCCAGCACCTTCATTAGGAGCTCCTACGAGCAGTACTTC. Translating it yields CASTFIRSSYEQYF.

The chain uses TRBV28 and TRBJ2-7; 14 nucleotides align to TRBD2. Germline V CDR1 and CDR2: MDHEN, SYDVKM. The CDR3 runs 19 residues. The J segment lost 1 base and the V segment lost 5 bases, leaving 13 bases of the junction unmatched. The CDR3 region has the DNA TGTGCCAGCAGTCAAAGGACTAGCGGGAGGCTTCCTTTGTCCTACGAGCAGTACTTC. Residues: CASSQRTSGRLPLSYEQYF.

The genes are TRBV28 and TRBJ2-1; D is unresolved. This CDR3 is 15 amino acids long. Germline assignment: CDR1 MDHEN and CDR2 SYDVKM. V lost 7 bases to trimming and J lost 3 bases, with 16 bases between them. CDR3 sequence: CASNVGDSLYNEQFF. The CDR3 DNA is TGTGCCAGCAACGTAGGAGACTCTCTCTACAATGAGCAGTTCTTC. The full variable domain, with the rest looked up from reference TRBV28 and TRBJ2-1, is DVKVTQSSRYLVKRTGEKVFLECVQDMDHENMFWYRQDPGLGLRLIYFSYDVKMKEKGDIPEGYSVSREKKERFSLILESASTNQTSMYLCASNVGDSLYNEQFFGPGTRLTVL.

This chain connects TRBV11-2 to TRBJ1-2, with D tentatively TRBD1 (6 bases). V gave up 8 bases and J gave up 8 bases, with 12 bases separating them. The CDR3 consists of 11 residues. Germline V gives CDR1 SGHAT, CDR2 FQNNGV. The CDR3 is CASYKGGGYTF. The CDR3 DNA reads as TGTGCCAGCTATAAGGGGGGGGGCTACACCTTC.

V gene TRBV5-5 combines with J gene TRBJ2-7; possible D gene TRBD2, 6 bases. Germline V gene lookup returns CDR1 SGHKS and CDR2 YYEKEE (reference sequence). With 1 base removed from V and 2 bases from J, the gap between germline ends came to 10 bases. The CDR3 has 14 amino acids. This CDR3 is CASSLYGGTYEQYF. CDR3 DNA sequence: TGTGCCAGCAGCTTGTATGGAGGGACCTACGAGCAGTACTTC.

The rearrangement joins TRBV10-2 to TRBJ2-5; 8 bases align to TRBD2. The V segment lost 0 bases and the J segment 5 bases; nucleotides outside the gene matches: 14. Germline assignment: CDR1 WSHSY and CDR2 SAAADI. The CDR3 has 18 residues. The CDR3 is CASSESAGVAGMGETQYF. CDR3 bases: TGCGCCAGCAGTGAGTCTGCGGGTGTAGCGGGAATGGGGGAGACCCAGTACTTC.

J is TRBJ2-3 and V is TRBV27; perhaps TRBD2 as D (7 bases). CDR1 is MNHEY, CDR2 SMNVEV, per germline (reference sequence). V lost 5 bases and J lost 0, with 9 bases in between. This CDR3 contains 14 residues. The DNA for the CDR3 is TGTGCCAGCAGTGAGGGGGGGAGCACAGATACGCAGTATTTT. Its translation: CASSEGGSTDTQYF.

The genes are TRBV13 and TRBJ1-6, with 7 bases lining up with TRBD1. V was pared by 3 bases and J by 10 bases, with 12 bases of the junction left unmatched. The CDR3 is 16 amino acids. CDR1 is PRHDT, CDR2 FYEKMQ, per germline (reference sequence). CDR3: CASSFPTGKGASPLHF. The CDR3 coding sequence is TGTGCCAGCAGCTTCCCGACAGGGAAGGGGGCATCACCCCTCCACTTT.